The 27 T cell receptor beta chains below all came from one sample that was sequenced in a study of CD8 T cells in Susac syndrome. Random-hexamer reverse transcription was applied to about 0.45 to 1 ug RNA. In TCRdb, the immunoSEQ multiplex PCR reads were re-called with MiXCR into one record per CDR3 protein. The profile shows some 250,000 distinct CDR3 sequences, about 96% of them singletons. The sequenced material came from CD4+ T cells from PBMCs. The receptors here all came from a human donor with Susac syndrome.

The chain is built from TRBV20-1 and TRBJ1-1; D is possibly TRBD1 (5 bases). Trimming pared 4 bases from V and 5 bases from J, leaving 8 bases between. CDR3 length equals 11 residues. CDR1 DFQATT and CDR2 SNEGSKA come from the germline V gene (reference sequence). CDR3 sequence (DNA): TGCAGTGCTACCTGGGGGACTGAAGCTTTCTTT. It is translated as CSATWGTEAFF.

The chain combines TRBV6-5 with TRBJ2-1; TRBD2 might be the D (6 bases). Germline CDR1 MNHEY, CDR2 SVGAGI. V lost 4 bases to trimming and J lost 5 bases, with 24 bases between them. There are 18 residues in the CDR3. CDR3 sequence reads: CASSSHLARDSENNEQFF. In nucleotides, the CDR3 is TGTGCCAGCAGTTCACATCTCGCACGGGACTCTGAGAACAATGAGCAGTTCTTC.

This clonotype appeared a single time. V is TRBV9 and J is TRBJ2-4, with 13 nucleotides matching TRBD2. The ends lost 3 bases at V and 0 bases at J; junction bases unmatched: 3. The CDR3 runs to 17 residues. Germline CDR1 is SGDLS and CDR2 is YYNGEE. CDR3 sequence (DNA): TGTGCCAGCAGCGGGGGACTAGCGGGGCTAGCCAAAAACATTCAGTACTTC. The encoded protein is CASSGGLAGLAKNIQYF.

This clonotype was observed once. The chain links TRBV6-5 to TRBJ2-7, with D hard to call. This CDR3 contains 11 residues. Germline CDR1 is MNHEY and CDR2 is SVGAGI. Trimming shortened V by 4 bases and J by 6 bases, and 7 bases separated the two germline ends. The CDR3 DNA is TGTGCCAGCAGTTCCCCCCTCGAGCAGTACTTC. As protein: CASSSPLEQYF.

The chain has TRBV12-3 or TRBV12-4 and TRBJ2-7; no firm D call. CDR3 length: 13 amino acids. V was cut by 5 bases and J by 1 base, with 9 bases left in between. CDR3 region: CASSRALSYEQYF. CDR3 DNA sequence: TGTGCCAGCAGTCGGGCCCTGTCCTACGAGCAGTACTTC.

J is TRBJ2-2 and V is TRBV12-3 or TRBV12-4; TRBD2 matches 8 bases. V lost 8 bases and J lost 2; bases outside the gene matches: 4. The CDR3 length is 14 residues. CDR3 sequence: CASRGGSNTGELFF. CDR3 DNA: TGTGCCAGCCGGGGGGGGAGTAACACCGGGGAGCTGTTTTTT.

V gene TRBV10-3 combines with J gene TRBJ1-1; D gene ambiguous. This CDR3 is built from 18 residues. V lost 2 bases and J lost 4, with 23 bases in between. Germline-derived CDR1 and CDR2 are ENHRY and SYGVKD. The CDR3 reads CAISESMVVATRSTEAFF. For the CDR3, the DNA is TGTGCCATCAGTGAGAGTATGGTCGTGGCCACCCGGAGCACTGAAGCTTTCTTT.

The chain links TRBV3-1 to TRBJ2-3, with D unclear. The CDR3 is 12 residues long. Per germline, CDR1 LGHDT and CDR2 YNNKEL (reference sequence). V lost 4 bases, J lost 6 bases, and 8 bases lay in between. The CDR3 sequence is CASSRDGDTQYF. DNA for the CDR3: TGTGCCAGCAGCCGCGATGGGGATACGCAGTATTTT.

This rearrangement joins TRBV30 to TRBJ1-1, with 9 bases identical to TRBD1. This CDR3 region has 16 residues. Germline V gives CDR1 GTSNPN, CDR2 SVGIG (reference sequence). V was pared by 2 bases and J by 1 base, with 8 bases of the junction left unmatched. The CDR3 DNA reads as TGTGCCTGGAGTCTCGGACAGGGGTGGTGGAACACTGAAGCTTTCTTT. Its protein product is CAWSLGQGWWNTEAFF.

V and J are TRBV7-9 and TRBJ2-2; maybe TRBD1 (5 bases). This CDR3 has 14 amino acids. Germline V gives CDR1 SEHNR, CDR2 FQNEAQ (reference sequence). Trimming removed 5 bases at V and 10 bases at J, with 17 bases between. This chain's CDR3 is CASSTNRNSVELFF. CDR3 coding DNA: TGTGCCAGCAGCACCAACAGGAACAGTGTGGAGCTGTTTTTT.

The chain recombines TRBV20-1 with TRBJ2-3; 9 bases agree with TRBD2. The V segment lost 3 bases and the J segment 6 bases; nucleotides outside the gene matches: 7. There are 14 residues in the CDR3. Germline-derived CDR1 and CDR2 are DFQATT and SNEGSKA (reference sequence). CDR3 coding DNA: TGCAGTGCTAGTATGCTAGCGGGAAAGGATACGCAGTATTTT. Amino acid sequence: CSASMLAGKDTQYF.

CDR3 residues: CASSLEGNGETQYF. The CDR3 DNA follows: TGCGCCAGCAGCTTGGAAGGAAACGGAGAGACCCAGTACTTC. The genes are TRBV5-1 and TRBJ2-5, with D unclear. Germline CDR1 reads SGHRS; CDR2 reads YFSETQ. The CDR3 loop spans 14 amino acids. Trimming left V 0 bases short and J 4 bases short, with 10 bases between.

V gene TRBV21-1 combines with J gene TRBJ1-1. TRBV21-1 has pseudogene status. The CDR3 is made up of 12 amino acids. The CDR3 region has the DNA TGTGCCAGCAGGCCTGGGAACACTGAAGCTTTCTTT. Protein sequence: CASRPGNTEAFF.

This CDR3 is CSARAPRGRNEGYTF. The CDR3, as DNA: TGCAGTGCTAGAGCCCCAAGGGGAAGAAACGAGGGCTACACCTTC. This chain uses TRBV20-1 with TRBJ1-2, with D possibly TRBD1 on 5 matching bases. Trimming shortened V by 1 base and J by 8 bases, and 20 bases separated the two germline ends. The V gene's germline CDR1 is DFQATT and CDR2 SNEGSKA (reference sequence). The CDR3 extends over 15 amino acids.

The J gene is TRBJ2-1, the V gene TRBV4-1; D ambiguous. The CDR3 totals 16 residues. Germline V gives CDR1 MGHRA, CDR2 YSYEKL. The V end lost 0 bases, the J end lost 8 bases, and 17 bases lay between the germline ends. CDR3 in amino acids: CASSQEPRLGTHEQFF. In nucleotides, the CDR3 is TGCGCCAGCAGCCAAGAACCGCGGTTGGGTACTCATGAGCAGTTCTTC.

The chain employs TRBV20-1 and TRBJ2-1; D might be TRBD1 or TRBD2, each matching 5 bases. V lost 3 bases to trimming and J lost 9 bases, with 15 bases between them. CDR1 and CDR2 from the germline V gene are DFQATT and SNEGSKA (reference sequence). CDR3 length equals 13 residues. The CDR3, as DNA: TGCAGTGCTAGCCGGGGCGCTCTGGCTGAGCAGTTCTTC. This sequence encodes CSASRGALAEQFF.

J is TRBJ1-2 and V is TRBV20-1, with a weak D call TRBD1 (5 bases). Trimming took off 3 bases at V and 3 bases at J, with 11 bases between the two ends. This CDR3 is 13 amino acids long. In germline, CDR1 is DFQATT, CDR2 SNEGSKA (reference sequence). The chain's CDR3 is CSASEGRDYGYTF. CDR3 DNA sequence: TGCAGTGCTAGCGAGGGGAGGGACTATGGCTACACCTTC.

The chain has TRBV2 and TRBJ2-3, with D possibly being TRBD2 (5 bases). The CDR3 is 13 residues long. V was pared by 7 bases and J by 8 bases, with 16 bases between. Germline values: CDR1 SNHLY, CDR2 FYNNEI. CDR3 residues: CASTREGLGTQYF. The CDR3 DNA reads as TGTGCCAGCACCCGTGAGGGCCTAGGTACGCAGTATTTT.

The genes are TRBV1 and TRBJ1-5; the tabulated D call, TRBD1, remains unverified against the DNA. TRBV1 is a recognized pseudogene. CDR3 size: 13 residues. CDR3 residues: CTSRGEGSRPQHF. CDR3 DNA sequence: TGCACCAGCAGAGGGGAAGGATCTCGGCCCCAGCATTTT.

In its sample, this clonotype was seen a few times. The gene calls are TRBV30 and TRBJ1-2; perhaps TRBD1 as D (5 bases). CDR1 is GTSNPN and CDR2 is SVGIG in the germline V gene (reference sequence). With 2 bases removed from V and 5 bases from J, the gap between germline ends came to 15 bases. The CDR3 has 14 residues. Here the CDR3 reads CAWSRPGPGYGYTF. The CDR3 region has the DNA TGTGCCTGGAGTCGCCCGGGGCCCGGATATGGCTACACCTTC.

The rearrangement joins TRBV20-1 to TRBJ2-5; D is unresolved. The V gene's germline CDR1 is DFQATT and CDR2 SNEGSKA (reference sequence). There are 12 residues in the CDR3. V lost 4 bases to trimming and J lost 4 bases, with 10 bases between them. CDR3 sequence (DNA): TGCAGTGCTACCACCGAAGGAGAGACCCAGTACTTC. Translated: CSATTEGETQYF.

V and J are TRBV18 and TRBJ1-1; possible D gene TRBD1, 5 bases. Trimming took off 3 bases at V and 2 bases at J, with 10 bases between the two ends. The CDR3 is made up of 14 amino acids. Germline CDR1 reads KGHSH; CDR2 reads LQKENI. The CDR3 DNA reads as TGTGCCAGCTCACCCACGACAGCTAACACTGAAGCTTTCTTT. It yields the protein CASSPTTANTEAFF.

The chain employs TRBV20-1 and TRBJ2-7; the D gene is possibly TRBD1 (5 bases). V lost 3 bases and J lost 5, with 11 bases in between. The CDR3 length is 12 residues. In germline, CDR1 is DFQATT, CDR2 SNEGSKA (reference sequence). CDR3: CSASGRVDEQYF. The CDR3 nucleotides read TGCAGTGCTAGCGGCAGGGTCGACGAGCAGTACTTC.

V usage is TRBV12-3 or TRBV12-4 and J usage is TRBJ2-1; D is undetermined. The V end lost 1 base, the J end lost 2 bases, and 9 bases lay between the germline ends. The CDR3 extends over 15 amino acids. The CDR3 region has the DNA TGTGCCAGCAGTTTAGACGGAAATCCCTACAATGAGCAGTTCTTC. As protein: CASSLDGNPYNEQFF.

The chain employs TRBV20-1 and TRBJ2-1; possibly TRBD2 for D (5 bases). The CDR3 has 14 amino acids. V was pared by 3 bases and J by 5 bases, with 14 bases between. Germline CDR1 DFQATT, CDR2 SNEGSKA (reference sequence). This chain's CDR3 is CSASGWEPDNEQFF. The CDR3, as DNA: TGCAGTGCTAGTGGGTGGGAGCCGGACAATGAGCAGTTCTTC.

The chain uses TRBV9 and TRBJ2-1; the match to TRBD1 covers 8 bases. Germline loops: CDR1 SGDLS, CDR2 YYNGEE. V lost 0 bases, J lost 10 bases, and 12 bases stayed unmatched. The CDR3 is made up of 16 amino acids. Here the CDR3 reads CASSVAGTGTFGEQFF. The CDR3 DNA reads TGTGCCAGCAGCGTAGCTGGGACAGGCACCTTTGGGGAGCAGTTCTTC.

J is TRBJ2-1 and V is TRBV11-2; D perhaps matches TRBD1 (7 bases). The CDR3 totals 14 residues. The V end lost 7 bases, the J end lost 4 bases, and 14 bases lay between the germline ends. Germline V lookup: CDR1 SGHAT, CDR2 FQNNGV. Written as DNA, the CDR3 is TGTGCCAGCACGCATCCAGGGGGGTACAATGAGCAGTTCTTC. Amino acid sequence: CASTHPGGYNEQFF.